Following are 29 T cell receptor beta chains from one sample sequenced in a study of blood T cell repertoires in COVID-19. Libraries were prepared by immunoSEQ multiplex PCR; TCRdb keeps only in-frame clonotypes and omits some of them. The repertoire holds 100,000 or so clones, roughly 79% seen once, with 10% in the top ten. The material sequenced was peripheral blood. Every receptor here comes from a human donor in a cohort sampled during active COVID-19.

This clone was detected a few times. The rearrangement joins TRBV10-3 to TRBJ1-3, with D uncertain. Trimming shortened V by 6 bases and J by 0 bases, and 15 bases separated the two germline ends. Per germline, CDR1 ENHRY and CDR2 SYGVKD. This CDR3 spans 16 amino acids. CDR3 nucleotides: TGTGCCATCAGGAGCACCGGGAGAGCCTCTGGAAACACCATATATTTT. This translates into CAIRSTGRASGNTIYF.

The chain uses TRBV4-3 and TRBJ2-7; 9 positions agree with TRBD1. The CDR3 covers 17 residues. Unmatched junction bases numbered 9, after V lost 0 bases and J lost 3 bases. Germline assignment: CDR1 LGHNA and CDR2 YSLEER. For the CDR3, the DNA is TGCGCCAGCAGCCAAGACTATACAGGGGGCGCATACTACGAGCAGTACTTC. Its protein product is CASSQDYTGGAYYEQYF.

This chain links TRBV30 with TRBJ1-6; D remains ambiguous. The germline V and J ends were trimmed by 4 bases and 2 bases, with 9 bases remaining between them. The CDR3 covers 14 residues. Per the germline V gene, CDR1 is GTSNPN and CDR2 is SVGIG (reference sequence). Written as DNA, the CDR3 is TGTGCCTGGACTCACATCGCCTATAATTCACCCCTCCACTTT. Encoded protein: CAWTHIAYNSPLHF.

The V call is TRBV9, the J call TRBJ2-3, with 9 bases lining up with TRBD1. Germline trimming cut 2 bases from V and 5 bases from J; bases unmatched to any gene: 9. The CDR3 consists of 16 residues. The germline CDR1 and CDR2 sequences are SGDLS and YYNGEE. The DNA for the CDR3 is TGTGCCAGCAGCGTTAGTCAGACAGGGGGGCTAGATACGCAGTATTTT. This sequence encodes CASSVSQTGGLDTQYF. Full variable domain (outside the CDR3, taken from reference TRBV9 and TRBJ2-3): DSGVTQTPKHLITATGQRVTLRCSPRSGDLSVYWYQQSLDQGLQFLIQYYNGEERAKGNILERFSAQQFPDLHSELNLSSLELGDSALYFCASSVSQTGGLDTQYFGPGTRLTVL.

The table lists this clone with a count of one. V is TRBV6-1 and J is TRBJ2-2; D is perhaps TRBD2 (5 bases). CDR1 is MNHNS and CDR2 is SASEGT in the germline V gene. The CDR3 covers 15 residues. Trimming removed 3 bases at V and 5 bases at J, with 13 bases between. The CDR3 nucleotides are TGTGCCAGCAGTGAGTTGGAGGCCTCGACCGGGGAGCTGTTTTTT. Protein product: CASSELEASTGELFF.

The chain is built from TRBV2 and TRBJ2-7; 10 nucleotides match TRBD1. V trimming: 6 bases; J trimming: 4 bases; junction bases outside the gene matches: 6. From germline, CDR1 is SNHLY and CDR2 FYNNEI. The CDR3 has 14 residues. CDR3 in amino acids: CASRTGTGAYEQYF. In DNA, the CDR3 is TGTGCCAGCAGAACCGGGACAGGGGCGTACGAGCAGTACTTC.

This sequence joins TRBV28 and TRBJ2-3, with a weak D call TRBD1 (6 bases). The V end was cut by 4 bases, the J end by 1 base, with 15 bases between. The CDR3 has 16 residues. Germline CDR1 reads MDHEN; CDR2 reads SYDVKM. The CDR3 spells CASSYRVPLRTDTQYF. Written as DNA, the CDR3 is TGTGCCAGCAGTTACAGGGTACCCCTCCGCACAGATACGCAGTATTTT.

The chain is built from TRBV12-3 or TRBV12-4 and TRBJ1-1; the D is unclear. The CDR3 covers 13 residues. With 3 bases removed from V and 2 bases from J, the gap between germline ends came to 7 bases. The CDR3 region is CASSLYSNTEAFF. The CDR3 nucleotides read TGTGCCAGCAGTTTGTACAGTAACACTGAAGCTTTCTTT.

The chain links TRBV6-1 to TRBJ2-7; the D is unclear. This CDR3 comprises 15 residues. V dropped 3 bases and J dropped 3 bases, with 15 bases sitting between them. Per germline, CDR1 MNHNS and CDR2 SASEGT. CDR3 DNA: TGTGCCAGCAGTGACGGTCAGAGGTTACGCTACGAGCAGTACTTC. It encodes CASSDGQRLRYEQYF.

V usage is TRBV9 and J usage is TRBJ1-1; TRBD1 might be the D (6 bases). This CDR3 has 13 amino acids. CDR1 and CDR2 (germline): SGDLS, YYNGEE. Trimming removed 2 bases from V and 5 bases from J, with 10 bases in between. Written as DNA, the CDR3 is TGTGCCAGCAGCGTTGGACAGACAACTGAAGCTTTCTTT. Translated: CASSVGQTTEAFF.

The chain joins TRBV9 to TRBJ2-7; 8 nucleotides align to TRBD1. Trimming cost V 4 bases and J 2 bases; bases outside gene matches: 5. Germline V lookup: CDR1 SGDLS, CDR2 YYNGEE. The CDR3 spans 14 residues. CDR3 DNA sequence: TGTGCCAGCAGCCCGCGGACAGGGCCCTACGAGCAGTACTTC. It encodes CASSPRTGPYEQYF.

The chain links TRBV5-1 to TRBJ2-1; D ambiguous. Germline V gene sequence: CDR1 SGHRS, CDR2 YFSETQ. V lost 0 bases and J 2 bases, leaving 9 bases between the germline ends. The CDR3 spans 15 residues. The CDR3 region has the DNA TGCGCCAGCAGCTTGGCGGTTACGCCCTACAATGAGCAGTTCTTC. Its protein product is CASSLAVTPYNEQFF.

This clone was counted a single time. The V gene is TRBV3-1 (or the pseudogene TRBV3-2), the J gene TRBJ1-1; D call uncertain. From germline, CDR1 is LGHDT and CDR2 YNNKEL (reference sequence). There are 16 residues in the CDR3. V was pared by 0 bases and J by 0 bases, with 11 bases between. For the CDR3, the DNA is TGTGCCAGCAGCCAAGATCGAAAGAGATTGAACACTGAAGCTTTCTTT. Its translation is CASSQDRKRLNTEAFF.

The V gene is TRBV18, the J gene TRBJ2-7; a possible D gene is TRBD1 (5 bases). This CDR3 comprises 14 residues. Trimming stripped 3 bases from V and 3 bases from J, with 12 bases between. Looked up from germline, CDR1 is KGHSH and CDR2 is LQKENI. The CDR3 sequence: CASSPQGIGYEQYF. CDR3 DNA: TGTGCCAGCTCACCTCAGGGAATCGGCTACGAGCAGTACTTC.

V gene TRBV11-3 combines with J gene TRBJ1-5, with D hard to call. Germline CDR1 SGHNT, CDR2 YENEEA. Trimming pared 5 bases from V and 1 base from J, leaving 6 bases between. The CDR3 loop spans 13 amino acids. This CDR3 is CASSPRSNQPQHF. Written as DNA, the CDR3 is TGTGCCAGCAGCCCTAGGAGCAATCAGCCCCAGCATTTT. The entire variable domain, with the rest obtained from reference TRBV11-3 and TRBJ1-5, is as follows: EAGVVQSPRYKIIEKKQPVAFWCNPISGHNTLYWYLQNLGQGPELLIRYENEEAVDDSQLPKDRFSAERLKGVDSTLKIQPAELGDSAVYLCASSPRSNQPQHFGDGTRLSIL.

The rearrangement joins TRBV27 to TRBJ2-2, with 8 bases aligning to TRBD2. This CDR3 contains 16 residues. The germline V gene encodes CDR1 MNHEY and CDR2 SMNVEV (reference sequence). V was clipped by 0 bases and J by 4 bases; unmatched bases: 4. CDR3 protein: CASSLSSGAFTGELFF. CDR3 DNA: TGTGCCAGCAGTTTATCTAGCGGGGCGTTCACCGGGGAGCTGTTTTTT.

The chain combines TRBV3-1 (or the pseudogene TRBV3-2) with TRBJ2-1, with TRBD2 identical over 12 bases. The J segment lost 9 bases and the V segment lost 6 bases, leaving 6 bases of the junction unmatched. The germline V gene has CDR1 LGHDT and CDR2 YNNKEL (reference sequence). The CDR3 runs 14 residues. CDR3 bases: TGTGCCAGCAGGTTATCTAGCGGGGGGGTTGAGCAGTTCTTC. Translated: CASRLSSGGVEQFF.

The genes are TRBV13 and TRBJ1-3; tentative D call: TRBD1 (6 bases). V was pared by 7 bases and J by 1 base, with 14 bases between. There are 15 residues in the CDR3. The germline V gene has CDR1 PRHDT and CDR2 FYEKMQ (reference sequence). The CDR3, as DNA: TGTGCCAGCATGTACAGGGTTGTATCTGGAAACACCATATATTTT. Amino acid sequence: CASMYRVVSGNTIYF.

This clone occurred a few times. V and J are TRBV5-6 and TRBJ1-1; TRBD1 might be the D (6 bases). The CDR3 contains 14 residues. Germline CDR1 SGHDT, CDR2 YYEEEE. V was shortened by 2 bases and J by 2 bases, with 10 bases between the two germline ends. The CDR3 region is CASSFRGGNTEAFF. DNA of the CDR3: TGTGCCAGCAGCTTTAGAGGGGGAAACACTGAAGCTTTCTTT.

The chain is built from TRBV18 and TRBJ1-1, with D possibly TRBD1 on 6 matching bases. CDR1 KGHSH and CDR2 LQKENI come from the germline V gene. The CDR3 is 17 amino acids. The germline V and J ends were trimmed by 5 bases and 1 base, with 20 bases remaining between them. In DNA, the CDR3 is TGTGCCAGCTCAGCACTTGAGGGACAAAGGAAGAACACTGAAGCTTTCTTT. Translation: CASSALEGQRKNTEAFF. The variable domain in full, with the rest retrieved from reference TRBV18 and TRBJ1-1, is NAGVMQNPRHLVRRRGQEARLRCSPMKGHSHVYWYRQLPEEGLKFMVYLQKENIIDESGMPKERFSAEFPKEGPSILRIQQVVRGDSAAYFCASSALEGQRKNTEAFFGQGTRLTVV.

V usage is TRBV6-5 and J usage is TRBJ1-5; D may be TRBD1 (5 bases). The CDR3 sequence is 14 residues long. The germline CDR1 and CDR2 sequences are MNHEY and SVGAGI. V gave up 2 bases and J gave up 1 base, with 6 bases separating them. The CDR3: CASSYRQSNQPQHF. Here the CDR3 DNA reads TGTGCCAGCAGTTACCGACAGAGCAATCAGCCCCAGCATTTT.

The J gene is TRBJ2-3, the V gene TRBV21-1; the tabulated D call, TRBD1, remains unverified against the DNA. TRBV21-1 is classified as a pseudogene. There are 13 residues in the CDR3. CDR3 amino acids: CAYREVKADTQYF. In DNA form, the CDR3 reads TGTGCCTACAGGGAAGTGAAGGCAGATACGCAGTATTTT.

The CDR3 DNA is TGTGCCAGCAGCCCACAGGGGAGGAGCACTGAAGCTTTCTTT. This translates into CASSPQGRSTEAFF. The V call is TRBV9, the J call TRBJ1-1; 7 bases fit TRBD1. CDR1 SGDLS and CDR2 YYNGEE come from the germline V gene. Germline trimming cut 4 bases from V and 4 bases from J; bases unmatched to any gene: 7. The CDR3 is 14 amino acids.

V and J are TRBV6-6 and TRBJ2-7; TRBD1 agrees at 9 bases. The CDR3 is made up of 14 amino acids. Germline V gives CDR1 MNHNY, CDR2 SVGAGI (reference sequence). The J segment lost 5 bases and the V segment lost 7 bases, leaving 9 bases of the junction unmatched. The CDR3 nucleotides are TGTGCCAGCAATCGAGACAGGGGGATGAACGAGCAGTACTTC. This encodes CASNRDRGMNEQYF.

This clone was recorded only once. The gene calls are TRBV28 and TRBJ2-3; a possible D gene is TRBD1 (6 bases). From germline, CDR1 is MDHEN and CDR2 SYDVKM. V lost 6 bases and J 2 bases, leaving 15 bases between the germline ends. This CDR3 contains 15 residues. CDR3 amino acids: CASSPGTTPTDTQYF. CDR3 DNA: TGTGCCAGCAGCCCCGGGACAACCCCCACAGATACGCAGTATTTT.

CDR3 loop: CASSPDFNGETQYF. The CDR3 nucleotides read TGTGCCAGCAGTCCCGACTTTAACGGAGAGACCCAGTACTTC. This chain connects TRBV5-4 to TRBJ2-5; D remains ambiguous. V lost 5 bases and J lost 4, with 15 bases in between. The CDR3 has 14 amino acids. Germline V gene data show CDR1 as SGHNT and CDR2 as YYREEE (reference sequence).

Regarding this clone: The sample has other DNA sequences that encode this CDR3 too. The gene calls are TRBV6-6 and TRBJ1-5; TRBD1 might be the D (6 bases). Germline-derived CDR1 and CDR2 are MNHNY and SVGAGI (reference sequence). V lost 4 bases to trimming and J lost 6 bases, with 10 bases between them. The CDR3 extends over 13 amino acids. The DNA for the CDR3 is TGTGCCAGCAGTTCAGGGGCCGGTCAGCCCCAGCATTTT. This gives the protein CASSSGAGQPQHF.

This clone occurred once. The CDR3 reads CASSQNDRGMQPQHF. The CDR3 DNA is TGTGCCAGCAGCCAAAACGACAGGGGAATGCAGCCCCAGCATTTT. The chain couples TRBV3-1 (or the pseudogene TRBV3-2) to TRBJ1-5, with TRBD1 matching over 8 bases. This CDR3 contains 15 residues. The germline V gene encodes CDR1 LGHDT and CDR2 YNNKEL (reference sequence). Losses at the gene ends were 2 bases for V and 7 bases for J; bases not matched to a gene: 7.

This clone appeared a single time. CDR3 residues: CASTRDRGPVGTEAFF. CDR3 in DNA: TGTGCCAGCACCCGGGACAGGGGGCCCGTCGGCACTGAAGCTTTCTTT. The gene calls are TRBV7-9 and TRBJ1-1, with 12 positions matching TRBD1. Trimming took 7 bases from V and 4 from J; bases not matched to a gene: 10. The CDR3 contains 16 residues. Germline V gene data show CDR1 as SEHNR and CDR2 as FQNEAQ (reference sequence).